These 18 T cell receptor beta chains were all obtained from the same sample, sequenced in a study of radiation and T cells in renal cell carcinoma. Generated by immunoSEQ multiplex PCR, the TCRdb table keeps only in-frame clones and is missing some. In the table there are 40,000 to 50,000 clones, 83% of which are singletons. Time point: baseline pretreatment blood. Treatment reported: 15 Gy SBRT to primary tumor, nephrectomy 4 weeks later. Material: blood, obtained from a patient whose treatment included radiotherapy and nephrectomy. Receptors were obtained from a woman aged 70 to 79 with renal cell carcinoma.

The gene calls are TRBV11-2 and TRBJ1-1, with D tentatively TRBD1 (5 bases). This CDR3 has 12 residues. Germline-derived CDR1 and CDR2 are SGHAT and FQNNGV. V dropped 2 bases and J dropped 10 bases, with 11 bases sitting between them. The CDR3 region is CASSLSGTGAFF. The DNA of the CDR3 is TGTGCCAGCAGCTTAAGCGGGACGGGAGCTTTCTTT. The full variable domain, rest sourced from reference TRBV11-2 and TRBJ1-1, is EAGVAQSPRYKIIEKRQSVAFWCNPISGHATLYWYQQILGQGPKLLIQFQNNGVVDDSQLPKDRFSAERLKGVDSTLKIQPAKLEDSAVYLCASSLSGTGAFFGQGTRLTVV.

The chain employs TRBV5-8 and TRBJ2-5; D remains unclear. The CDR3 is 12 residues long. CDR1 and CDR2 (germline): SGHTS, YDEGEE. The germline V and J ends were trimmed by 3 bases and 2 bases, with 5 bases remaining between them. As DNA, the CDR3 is TGTGCCAGCAGCTCAAGGCAAGAGACCCAGTACTTC. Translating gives CASSSRQETQYF.

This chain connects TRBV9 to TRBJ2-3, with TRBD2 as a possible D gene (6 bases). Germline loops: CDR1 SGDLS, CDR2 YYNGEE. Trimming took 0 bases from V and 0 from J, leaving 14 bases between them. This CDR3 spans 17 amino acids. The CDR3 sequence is CASSVVGSGSSTDTQYF. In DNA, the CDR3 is TGTGCCAGCAGCGTAGTCGGTAGCGGATCTAGCACAGATACGCAGTATTTT. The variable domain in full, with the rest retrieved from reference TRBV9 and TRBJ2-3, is DSGVTQTPKHLITATGQRVTLRCSPRSGDLSVYWYQQSLDQGLQFLIQYYNGEERAKGNILERFSAQQFPDLHSELNLSSLELGDSALYFCASSVVGSGSSTDTQYFGPGTRLTVL.

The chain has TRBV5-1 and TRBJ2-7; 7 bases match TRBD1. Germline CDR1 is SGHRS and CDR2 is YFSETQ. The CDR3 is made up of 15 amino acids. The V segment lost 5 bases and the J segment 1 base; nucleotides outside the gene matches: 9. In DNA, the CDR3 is TGCGCCAGCAGTCAGATCAGGGGGTCTTCCTACGAGCAGTACTTC. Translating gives CASSQIRGSSYEQYF.

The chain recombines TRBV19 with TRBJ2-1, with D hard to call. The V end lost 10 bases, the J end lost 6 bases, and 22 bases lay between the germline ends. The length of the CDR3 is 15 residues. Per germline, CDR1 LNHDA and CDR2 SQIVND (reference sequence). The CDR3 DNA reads TGTGCCACCTCTCTCGTCCCGAGTCTGGTCAATGAGCAGTTCTTC. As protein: CATSLVPSLVNEQFF.

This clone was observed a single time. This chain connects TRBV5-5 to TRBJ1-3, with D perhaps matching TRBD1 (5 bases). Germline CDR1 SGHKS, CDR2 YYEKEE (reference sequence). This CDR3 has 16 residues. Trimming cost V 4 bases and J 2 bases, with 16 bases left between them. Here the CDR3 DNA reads TGTGCCAGCAGCCCATCCTTATGGGGGGCTGGAAACACCATATATTTT. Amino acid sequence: CASSPSLWGAGNTIYF.

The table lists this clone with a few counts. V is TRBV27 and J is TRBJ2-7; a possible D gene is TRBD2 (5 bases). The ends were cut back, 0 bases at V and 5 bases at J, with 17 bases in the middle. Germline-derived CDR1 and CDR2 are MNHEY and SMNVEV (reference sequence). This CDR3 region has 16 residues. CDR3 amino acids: CASSLSASLEHHEQYF. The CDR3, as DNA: TGTGCCAGCAGTTTATCGGCTAGCTTGGAACACCACGAGCAGTACTTC.

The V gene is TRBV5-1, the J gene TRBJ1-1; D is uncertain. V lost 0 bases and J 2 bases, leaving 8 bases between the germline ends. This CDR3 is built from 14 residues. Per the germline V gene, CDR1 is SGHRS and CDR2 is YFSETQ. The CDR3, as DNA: TGCGCCAGCAGCTTGGGGACCAGTAACACTGAAGCTTTCTTT. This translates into CASSLGTSNTEAFF.

The CDR3 coding sequence is TGTGCCAGCAGTAAAACCGGCGGACAGGGTGACTCTGAAGCTTTCTTT. Amino acids: CASSKTGGQGDSEAFF. The chain combines TRBV5-4 with TRBJ1-1; 8 nucleotides match TRBD1. This CDR3 region has 16 residues. After removal of 5 bases from V and 6 bases from J, the junction contained 15 bases not matched to a gene. Germline CDR1 is SGHNT and CDR2 is YYREEE (reference sequence).

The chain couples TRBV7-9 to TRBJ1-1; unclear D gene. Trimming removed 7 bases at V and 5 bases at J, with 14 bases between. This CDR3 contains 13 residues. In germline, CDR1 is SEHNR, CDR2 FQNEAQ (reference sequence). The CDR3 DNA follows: TGTGCCAGCACCCTCGGACGGGAGACTGAAGCTTTCTTT. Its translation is CASTLGRETEAFF.

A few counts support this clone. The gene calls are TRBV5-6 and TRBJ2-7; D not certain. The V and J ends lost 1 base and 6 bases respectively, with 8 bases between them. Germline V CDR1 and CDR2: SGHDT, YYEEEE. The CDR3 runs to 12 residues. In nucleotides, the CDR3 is TGTGCCAGCAGCTTGTACGACGCCGAGCAGTACTTC. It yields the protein CASSLYDAEQYF.

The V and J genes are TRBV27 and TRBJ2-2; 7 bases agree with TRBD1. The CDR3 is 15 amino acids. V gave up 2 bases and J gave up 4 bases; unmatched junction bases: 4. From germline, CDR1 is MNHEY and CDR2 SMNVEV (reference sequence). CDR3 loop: CASSLRGRSTGELFF. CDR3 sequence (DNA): TGTGCCAGCAGTTTAAGGGGGCGATCCACCGGGGAGCTGTTTTTT.

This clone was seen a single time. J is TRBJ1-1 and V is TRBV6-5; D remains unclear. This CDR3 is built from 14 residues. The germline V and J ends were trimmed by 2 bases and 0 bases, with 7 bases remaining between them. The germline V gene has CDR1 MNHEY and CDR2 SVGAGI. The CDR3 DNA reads TGTGCCAGCAGTTACACATCCTTGAACACTGAAGCTTTCTTT. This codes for CASSYTSLNTEAFF.

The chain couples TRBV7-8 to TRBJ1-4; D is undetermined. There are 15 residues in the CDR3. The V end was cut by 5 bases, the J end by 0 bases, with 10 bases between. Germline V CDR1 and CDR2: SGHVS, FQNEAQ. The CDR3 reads CASSIHSSTNEKLFF. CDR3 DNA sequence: TGTGCCAGCAGCATCCACAGCTCAACTAATGAAAAACTGTTTTTT. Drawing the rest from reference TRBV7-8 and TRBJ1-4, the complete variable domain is GAGVSQSPRYKVAKRGQDVALRCDPISGHVSLFWYQQALGQGPEFLTYFQNEAQLDKSGLPSDRFFAERPEGSVSTLKIQRTQQEDSAVYLCASSIHSSTNEKLFFGSGTQLSVL.

CDR3 coding DNA: TGTGCCAGCCGTCGGGCCCAAGGGTCCTACGAGCAGTACTTC. As protein: CASRRAQGSYEQYF. The V gene is TRBV6-5, the J gene TRBJ2-7; D remains unclear. Trimming took 8 bases from V and 1 from J, leaving 15 bases between them. The CDR3 loop spans 14 amino acids. Germline V gene sequence: CDR1 MNHEY, CDR2 SVGAGI.

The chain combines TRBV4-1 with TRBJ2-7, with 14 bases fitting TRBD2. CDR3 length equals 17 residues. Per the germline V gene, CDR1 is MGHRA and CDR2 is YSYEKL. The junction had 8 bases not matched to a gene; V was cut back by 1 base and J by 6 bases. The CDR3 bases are TGCGCCAGCAGCCAAGGGCCGACTAGCGGGGGGGCTGGCGAGCAGTACTTC. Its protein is CASSQGPTSGGAGEQYF.

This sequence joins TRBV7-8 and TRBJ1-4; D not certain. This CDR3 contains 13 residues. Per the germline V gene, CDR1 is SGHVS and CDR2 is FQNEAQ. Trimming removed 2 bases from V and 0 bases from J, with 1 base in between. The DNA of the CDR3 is TGTGCCAGCAGCTTATCAACTAATGAAAAACTGTTTTTT. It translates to CASSLSTNEKLFF. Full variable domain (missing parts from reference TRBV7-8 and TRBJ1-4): GAGVSQSPRYKVAKRGQDVALRCDPISGHVSLFWYQQALGQGPEFLTYFQNEAQLDKSGLPSDRFFAERPEGSVSTLKIQRTQQEDSAVYLCASSLSTNEKLFFGSGTQLSVL.

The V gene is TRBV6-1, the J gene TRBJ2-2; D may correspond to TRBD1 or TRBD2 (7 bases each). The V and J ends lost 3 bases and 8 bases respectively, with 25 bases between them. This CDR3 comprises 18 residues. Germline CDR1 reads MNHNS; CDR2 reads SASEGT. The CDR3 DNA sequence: TGTGCCAGCAGTGAGACAGGGTTGGGCGGGAGAGGGCCGGGGGAGCTGTTTTTT. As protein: CASSETGLGGRGPGELFF.